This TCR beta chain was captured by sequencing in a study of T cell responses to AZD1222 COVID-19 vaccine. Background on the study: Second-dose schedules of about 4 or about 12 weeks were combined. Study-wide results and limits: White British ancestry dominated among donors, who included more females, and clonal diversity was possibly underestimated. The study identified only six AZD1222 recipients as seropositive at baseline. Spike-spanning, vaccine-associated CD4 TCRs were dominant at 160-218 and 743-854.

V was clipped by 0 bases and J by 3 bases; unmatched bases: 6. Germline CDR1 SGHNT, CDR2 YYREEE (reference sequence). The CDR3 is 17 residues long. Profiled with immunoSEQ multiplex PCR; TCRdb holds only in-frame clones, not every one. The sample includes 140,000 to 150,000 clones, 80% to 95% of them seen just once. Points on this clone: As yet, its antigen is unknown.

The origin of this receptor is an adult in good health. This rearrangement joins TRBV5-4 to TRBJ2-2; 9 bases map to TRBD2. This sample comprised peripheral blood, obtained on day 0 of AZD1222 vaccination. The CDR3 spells CASSLAAGGVYTGELFF. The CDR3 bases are TGTGCCAGCAGCTTGGCCGCGGGAGGGGTGTACACCGGGGAGCTGTTTTTT.